These 25 T cell receptor beta chains share one sample of origin, sequenced in a study of Tregs in tolerant kidney transplant recipients. What these receptors recognize is not known. Only in-frame clones appear in the TCRdb table, and some are missing; sequencing was by immunoSEQ multiplex PCR. The repertoire holds approximately 45,000 clones, around 95% seen once, with around 0.4% in the top ten. Sample: Tregs from blood cultured with allogeneic cells. These TCRs come from a human donor in good health.

This clone was seen only once. The V and J genes are TRBV30 and TRBJ2-3; 7 nucleotides line up with TRBD1. J lost 6 bases, V lost 0 bases, and 15 bases had no gene match. Germline loops: CDR1 GTSNPN, CDR2 SVGIG (reference sequence). The CDR3 runs to 17 residues. The CDR3 loop reads CAWSVRRSTGRRDTQYF. The CDR3 DNA reads as TGTGCCTGGAGTGTACGTCGTTCGACAGGGCGAAGGGATACGCAGTATTTT.

This rearrangement joins TRBV18 to TRBJ2-4, with D perhaps matching TRBD1 or TRBD2 (6 bases each). The CDR3 is 15 amino acids. V lost 6 bases and J lost 5, with 17 bases in between. Germline CDR1 KGHSH, CDR2 LQKENI. The CDR3 DNA follows: TGTGCCAGCTCCACCGGGTCGGGGGCCCAAAACATTCAGTACTTC. Translation: CASSTGSGAQNIQYF.

V usage is TRBV30 and J usage is TRBJ1-2; D not resolved. Trimming stripped 5 bases from V and 8 bases from J, with 18 bases between. Germline V gene lookup returns CDR1 GTSNPN and CDR2 SVGIG (reference sequence). The CDR3 runs to 13 residues. The DNA of the CDR3 is TGTGCCTGGGCTCCGACTGTTGGGGAAGGCTACACCTTC. Protein sequence: CAWAPTVGEGYTF.

This chain joins TRBV10-1 and TRBJ2-1; 8 bases align to TRBD1. J lost 8 bases, V lost 6 bases, and 6 bases had no gene match. CDR3 size: 13 residues. CDR1 is WNHNN, CDR2 SYGVQD, per germline (reference sequence). CDR3 residues: CASSNRGVDEQFF. CDR3 DNA sequence: TGCGCCAGCAGCAACAGGGGGGTTGATGAGCAGTTCTTC.

The J gene is TRBJ2-5, the V gene TRBV25-1, with D perhaps matching TRBD1 (5 bases). Trimming removed 3 bases from V and 1 base from J, with 18 bases in between. This CDR3 contains 17 residues. From germline, CDR1 is MGHDK and CDR2 SYGVNS. DNA of the CDR3: TGTGCCAGCAGTGATGGTCGGCGCCGCCAGGGCCAAGAGACCCAGTACTTC. Translating gives CASSDGRRRQGQETQYF.

This clone occurred once. The chain recombines TRBV7-8 with TRBJ2-7, with D uncertain. The germline V gene encodes CDR1 SGHVS and CDR2 FQNEAQ. Trimming cost V 3 bases and J 3 bases, with 6 bases left between them. There are 12 residues in the CDR3. As DNA, the CDR3 is TGTGCCAGCAGCTTTGATCACTACGAGCAGTACTTC. This codes for CASSFDHYEQYF.

This clone was counted once. The V call is TRBV11-2, the J call TRBJ2-7, with TRBD2 matching 12 bases. After removal of 4 bases from V and 0 bases from J, the junction contained 4 bases not matched to a gene. CDR1 SGHAT and CDR2 FQNNGV come from the germline V gene. The length of the CDR3 is 16 residues. The CDR3 protein is CASSWRLAGASYEQYF. DNA for the CDR3: TGTGCCAGCAGCTGGAGACTAGCGGGAGCCTCCTACGAGCAGTACTTC.

The chain uses TRBV7-2 and TRBJ2-7; 9 bases align to TRBD2. J gave up 3 bases and V 3 bases, and 6 bases lay outside the gene matches. The germline V gene has CDR1 SGHTA and CDR2 FQGNSA. The CDR3 extends over 15 amino acids. The CDR3: CASSFIAGDFYEQYF. DNA of the CDR3: TGTGCCAGCAGCTTCATAGCGGGAGATTTCTACGAGCAGTACTTC.

A single count supports this clone. The chain employs TRBV11-3 and TRBJ2-3, with D unresolved. Germline assignment: CDR1 SGHNT and CDR2 YENEEA. CDR3 length equals 16 residues. Trimming left V 1 base short and J 6 bases short, with 17 bases between. CDR3 bases: TGTGCCAGCAGCTTAGGTTGGGCTTCAGGTCTGGATACGCAGTATTTT. Protein product: CASSLGWASGLDTQYF.

This sequence joins TRBV15 and TRBJ2-2, with 7 bases fitting TRBD2. V dropped 0 bases and J dropped 1; count of bases not matched to a gene: 5. Germline V gives CDR1 LNHNV, CDR2 YYDKDF (reference sequence). This CDR3 has 17 residues. CDR3 amino acids: CATSRDGWEGNTGELFF. As DNA, the CDR3 is TGTGCCACCAGCAGAGATGGGTGGGAGGGGAACACCGGGGAGCTGTTTTTT.

The table lists this clone with a count of one. The J gene is TRBJ2-2, the V gene TRBV5-1; D remains ambiguous. The CDR3 is 12 amino acids. The V and J ends lost 4 bases and 4 bases respectively, with 5 bases between them. From germline, CDR1 is SGHRS and CDR2 YFSETQ. In DNA, the CDR3 is TGCGCCAGCAGCCCACTCACCGGGGAGCTGTTTTTT. This sequence encodes CASSPLTGELFF.

The chain links TRBV11-3 to TRBJ2-1, with a weak D call TRBD2 (5 bases). Per the germline V gene, CDR1 is SGHNT and CDR2 is YENEEA. Trimming removed 2 bases from V and 0 bases from J, with 8 bases in between. The CDR3 has 15 residues. CDR3: CASSLSGGSYNEQFF. In nucleotides, the CDR3 is TGTGCCAGCAGCTTAAGCGGCGGCTCCTACAATGAGCAGTTCTTC.

The chain combines TRBV7-9 with TRBJ1-2; D not resolved. The CDR3 is made up of 11 amino acids. V dropped 5 bases and J dropped 4 bases, with 5 bases sitting between them. Germline V gene sequence: CDR1 SEHNR, CDR2 FQNEAQ (reference sequence). This CDR3 is CASSVSYGYTF. CDR3 in DNA: TGTGCCAGCAGCGTAAGCTATGGCTACACCTTC.

This clone was counted a single time. The genes are TRBV4-1 and TRBJ2-5, with 11 bases matching TRBD1. The CDR3 has 18 residues. Germline V CDR1 and CDR2: MGHRA, YSYEKL. The V gene end was trimmed by 4 bases and the J gene end by 4 bases; junction bases not matched to a gene: 14. CDR3: CASSRLSGGTGGRETQYF. The CDR3 nucleotides are TGCGCCAGCAGCCGGCTAAGTGGCGGGACAGGGGGAAGAGAGACCCAGTACTTC.

The chain has TRBV19 and TRBJ2-7; 9 bases align to TRBD1. V lost 10 bases and J lost 5; bases outside the gene matches: 9. The CDR3 spans 13 residues. CDR1 and CDR2 from the germline V gene are LNHDA and SQIVND (reference sequence). CDR3 loop: CATSGTGSHEQYF. Here the CDR3 DNA reads TGTGCCACCTCCGGGACAGGGAGTCACGAGCAGTACTTC. The complete variable domain, with remaining parts taken from reference TRBV19 and TRBJ2-7, reads DGGITQSPKYLFRKEGQNVTLSCEQNLNHDAMYWYRQDPGQGLRLIYYSQIVNDFQKGDIAEGYSVSREKKESFPLTVTSAQKNPTAFYLCATSGTGSHEQYFGPGTRLTVT.

The CDR3 region is CASSAQQGASWAFF. Here the CDR3 DNA reads TGTGCCAGCAGTGCCCAACAGGGGGCAAGTTGGGCTTTCTTT. This chain joins TRBV6-5 and TRBJ1-1; 9 bases are a match to TRBD1. The CDR3 has 14 amino acids. The J segment lost 11 bases and the V segment lost 5 bases, leaving 12 bases of the junction unmatched. CDR1 and CDR2 from the germline V gene are MNHEY and SVGAGI.

This clone was seen once. The V and J genes are TRBV10-2 and TRBJ2-1; D not certain. Germline V gene sequence: CDR1 WSHSY, CDR2 SAAADI. This CDR3 is 17 amino acids long. V lost 4 bases and J 0 bases, leaving 16 bases between the germline ends. CDR3 bases: TGCGCCAGCAGTGGATCTTCGCGATGGAGCTCCTACAATGAGCAGTTCTTC. Translating it yields CASSGSSRWSSYNEQFF.

Concerning this clone itself: This sample also contains other DNA sequences that code for the same CDR3. CDR3 in amino acids: CASSLSSYEQYF. CDR3 nucleotides: TGTGCCAGCAGCTTATCCTCCTACGAGCAGTACTTC. The gene calls are TRBV5-5 and TRBJ2-7; the D is unclear. The germline V gene has CDR1 SGHKS and CDR2 YYEKEE (reference sequence). V lost 2 bases and J lost 0, with 3 bases in between. The CDR3 length is 12 residues.

Only one count was recorded for this clone. The chain has TRBV30 and TRBJ1-5, with D unresolved. Per the germline V gene, CDR1 is GTSNPN and CDR2 is SVGIG (reference sequence). V lost 3 bases, J lost 4 bases, and 10 bases lay in between. CDR3 length: 13 amino acids. CDR3 region: CAWSRMGNQPQHF. As DNA, the CDR3 is TGTGCCTGGAGCAGAATGGGGAATCAGCCCCAGCATTTT.

V usage is TRBV29-1 and J usage is TRBJ1-5; D ambiguous. The V gene lost 7 bases and the J gene lost 2 bases, with 9 bases spanning the gap. Germline V gene sequence: CDR1 SQVTM, CDR2 ANQGSEA. The CDR3 covers 12 residues. Here the CDR3 reads CSAALGNQPQHF. CDR3 nucleotide sequence: TGCAGCGCGGCCCTGGGCAATCAGCCCCAGCATTTT.

This clone is a singleton in its sample. The chain recombines TRBV7-9 with TRBJ2-1; 7 bases are shared with TRBD1. This CDR3 region has 16 residues. With 3 bases clipped from V and 4 bases from J, the junction kept 9 bases outside the gene matches. The germline V gene has CDR1 SEHNR and CDR2 FQNEAQ (reference sequence). The CDR3 nucleotides read TGTGCCAGCAGCTTCTCCGGGACAGCCCTATACAATGAGCAGTTCTTC. It is translated as CASSFSGTALYNEQFF. Filled out from reference TRBV7-9 and TRBJ2-1, the complete variable domain reads DTGVSQNPRHKITKRGQNVTFRCDPISEHNRLYWYRQTLGQGPEFLTYFQNEAQLEKSRLLSDRFSAERPKGSFSTLEIQRTEQGDSAMYLCASSFSGTALYNEQFFGPGTRLTVL.

The chain combines TRBV4-1 with TRBJ1-4, with D unclear. V lost 2 bases and J 7 bases, leaving 14 bases between the germline ends. Germline CDR1 is MGHRA and CDR2 is YSYEKL. The CDR3 covers 15 residues. DNA of the CDR3: TGCGCCAGCAGCCAATTTTTAGAGTTTCGTGAAAAACTGTTTTTT. Amino acids: CASSQFLEFREKLFF.

V is TRBV2 and J is TRBJ2-7; D unclear. The CDR3 extends over 11 amino acids. V was cut by 6 bases and J by 4 bases, with 7 bases left in between. The germline CDR1 and CDR2 sequences are SNHLY and FYNNEI. Here the CDR3 DNA reads TGTGCCAGCAGCCTTTTATACGAGCAGTACTTC. This codes for CASSLLYEQYF.

The chain couples TRBV5-1 to TRBJ2-2; TRBD2 aligns across 7 bases. The CDR3 contains 15 residues. Germline CDR1 SGHRS, CDR2 YFSETQ. The trim removed 0 bases at V and 6 bases at J, leaving 5 bases unmatched. CDR3 nucleotides: TGCGCCAGCAGCTTGGGCGGGAGTAGCGCCGGGGAGCTGTTTTTT. It is translated as CASSLGGSSAGELFF.

This clone was seen once. Other DNA variants within this sample encode the same CDR3. CDR3 nucleotide sequence: TGTGCCAGCAGCTTCATCGGGGAGGGCACAGATACGCAGTATTTT. Translating gives CASSFIGEGTDTQYF. The rearrangement uses TRBV7-7 and TRBJ2-3; the D gene is possibly TRBD2 (6 bases). Trimming left V 3 bases short and J 1 base short, with 11 bases between. The CDR3 is 15 residues long. Looked up from germline, CDR1 is SSHAT and CDR2 is FNYEAQ (reference sequence). The full variable domain, in which reference TRBV7-7 and TRBJ2-3 provide the parts outside the CDR3, is GAGVSQSPRYKVTKRGQDVTLRCDPISSHATLYWYQQALGQGPEFLTYFNYEAQPDKSGLPSDRFSAERPEGSISTLTIQRTEQRDSAMYRCASSFIGEGTDTQYFGPGTRLTVL.